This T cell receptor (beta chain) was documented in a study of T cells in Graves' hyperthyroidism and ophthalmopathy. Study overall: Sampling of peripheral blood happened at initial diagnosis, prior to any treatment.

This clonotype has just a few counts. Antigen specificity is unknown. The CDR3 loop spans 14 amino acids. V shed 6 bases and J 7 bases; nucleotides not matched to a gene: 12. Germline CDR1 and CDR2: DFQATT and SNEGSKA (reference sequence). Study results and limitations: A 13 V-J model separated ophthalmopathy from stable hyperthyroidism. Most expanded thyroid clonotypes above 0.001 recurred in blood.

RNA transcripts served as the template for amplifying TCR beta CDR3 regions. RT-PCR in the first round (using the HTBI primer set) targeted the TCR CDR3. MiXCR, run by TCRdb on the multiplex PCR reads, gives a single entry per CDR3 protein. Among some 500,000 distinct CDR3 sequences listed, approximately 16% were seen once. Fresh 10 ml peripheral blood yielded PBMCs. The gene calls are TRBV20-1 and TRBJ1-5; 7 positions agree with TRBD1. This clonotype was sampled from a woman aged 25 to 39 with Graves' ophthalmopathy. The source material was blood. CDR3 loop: CSAEAGGLGQPQHF. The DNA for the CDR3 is TGCAGTGCCGAGGCAGGGGGTCTGGGGCAGCCCCAGCATTTT.